These 11 T cell receptor beta chains share one sample of origin, sequenced in a study of Ad26.COV2.S vaccination and SARS-CoV-2 variants. Sequencing used immunoSEQ multiplex PCR; TCRdb keeps in-frame clones, though not all of them. This table holds 300,000 to 350,000 clones, about 87% found once. Treatment here: 15 to 20 received Ad26.COV2.S at low or high dose, single or two shots; about five received placebo; per-sample allocation not given. Specimens were obtained on day 63 following the first vaccine or placebo injection. Here the sequenced sample was peripheral blood, taken in a trial of Ad26.COV2.S vaccine versus placebo. The receptors shown here come from a person between 18 and 59 years old who received the Ad26.COV2.S COVID-19 vaccine or a placebo.

The V call is TRBV30, the J call TRBJ2-7; D is possibly TRBD1 (5 bases). V lost 3 bases and J lost 0, with 12 bases in between. The CDR3 is made up of 14 amino acids. Germline CDR1 reads GTSNPN; CDR2 reads SVGIG (reference sequence). CDR3 region: CAWRGLQSSYEQYF. Here the CDR3 DNA reads TGTGCCTGGAGGGGGCTCCAGAGCTCCTACGAGCAGTACTTC.

This clone was found once. This chain links TRBV25-1 with TRBJ2-1; perhaps TRBD1 as D (6 bases). Germline V gives CDR1 MGHDK, CDR2 SYGVNS. The ends were cut back, 9 bases at V and 1 base at J, with 13 bases in the middle. This CDR3 is 14 amino acids long. The CDR3 loop reads CASRQVGSYNEQFF. For the CDR3, the DNA is TGTGCCAGTAGACAGGTGGGTTCCTACAATGAGCAGTTCTTC.

V and J are TRBV10-1 and TRBJ1-2; tentative D call: TRBD1 (6 bases). This CDR3 region has 13 residues. V lost 8 bases and J 6 bases, leaving 16 bases between the germline ends. Germline-derived CDR1 and CDR2 are WNHNN and SYGVQD (reference sequence). CDR3 DNA sequence: TGCGCCAGCGGTAGACAGGCTCGACATGGCTACACCTTC. Translated, it gives CASGRQARHGYTF.

This clone has only one observation. V usage is TRBV7-8 and J usage is TRBJ1-4; D might be TRBD1 (6 bases). Trimming stripped 5 bases from V and 0 bases from J, with 10 bases between. The CDR3 runs 15 residues. CDR1 and CDR2 from the germline V gene are SGHVS and FQNEAQ. CDR3 in amino acids: CASSQGQTTNEKLFF. CDR3 DNA sequence: TGTGCCAGCAGCCAAGGACAGACAACTAATGAAAAACTGTTTTTT.

The genes are TRBV2 and TRBJ1-6; TRBD1 matches at 9 bases. CDR1 is SNHLY and CDR2 is FYNNEI in the germline V gene. The CDR3 is 14 residues long. J lost 8 bases, V lost 4 bases, and 3 bases had no gene match. In DNA, the CDR3 is TGTGCCAGCAGTGTAAGGGACAGGGATTCACCCCTCCACTTT. It is translated as CASSVRDRDSPLHF.

The chain links TRBV11-2 to TRBJ1-5; D unclear. Germline V lookup: CDR1 SGHAT, CDR2 FQNNGV. The ends were cut back, 2 bases at V and 7 bases at J, with 15 bases in the middle. There are 15 residues in the CDR3. CDR3 coding DNA: TGTGCCAGCAGCTTATCAGTCCTGCCGGGCCAGCCCCAGCATTTT. Translating gives CASSLSVLPGQPQHF.

The rearrangement links TRBV11-2 to TRBJ1-2, with 9 bases fitting TRBD1. V shed 1 base, J shed 4 bases, and the junction held 4 bases outside the gene matches. The CDR3 covers 15 residues. The V gene's germline CDR1 is SGHAT and CDR2 FQNNGV. The CDR3 loop is CASSLGGTGFYGYTF. The CDR3 DNA is TGTGCCAGCAGCTTAGGGGGGACAGGGTTCTATGGCTACACCTTC.

The chain is built from TRBV7-9 and TRBJ2-2; D is possibly TRBD1 (8 bases). The V gene lost 8 bases and the J gene lost 6 bases, with 19 bases spanning the gap. Germline V gives CDR1 SEHNR, CDR2 FQNEAQ (reference sequence). This CDR3 spans 15 amino acids. In DNA, the CDR3 is TGTGCCAGCGGTGTTTGGACAGGGAGGGCCGGGGAGCTGTTTTTT. It translates to CASGVWTGRAGELFF.

A single count supports this clone. The J gene is TRBJ2-1, the V gene TRBV10-3, with 9 nucleotides matching TRBD2. The CDR3 loop spans 13 amino acids. CDR1 and CDR2 (germline): ENHRY, SYGVKD. V shed 11 bases and J 6 bases; nucleotides not matched to a gene: 8. This chain's CDR3 is CAARLAEGNEQFF. CDR3 nucleotides: TGTGCCGCCCGACTAGCGGAAGGCAATGAGCAGTTCTTC.

The J gene is TRBJ2-1, the V gene TRBV9; perhaps TRBD1 as D (6 bases). This CDR3 is built from 16 residues. Germline V gene sequence: CDR1 SGDLS, CDR2 YYNGEE. With 4 bases removed from V and 6 bases from J, the gap between germline ends came to 20 bases. CDR3 bases: TGTGCCAGCAGCCCTCTGTGGGCCAGGGGAATCAATGAGCAGTTCTTC. This gives the protein CASSPLWARGINEQFF.

The V gene is TRBV5-1, the J gene TRBJ2-2; D perhaps matches TRBD2 (5 bases). There are 15 residues in the CDR3. The V end was cut by 6 bases, the J end by 1 base, with 13 bases between. The V gene's germline CDR1 is SGHRS and CDR2 YFSETQ. The CDR3, as DNA: TGCGCCAGCACCAAATCGACTAAGAACACCGGGGAGCTGTTTTTT. Translating gives CASTKSTKNTGELFF.